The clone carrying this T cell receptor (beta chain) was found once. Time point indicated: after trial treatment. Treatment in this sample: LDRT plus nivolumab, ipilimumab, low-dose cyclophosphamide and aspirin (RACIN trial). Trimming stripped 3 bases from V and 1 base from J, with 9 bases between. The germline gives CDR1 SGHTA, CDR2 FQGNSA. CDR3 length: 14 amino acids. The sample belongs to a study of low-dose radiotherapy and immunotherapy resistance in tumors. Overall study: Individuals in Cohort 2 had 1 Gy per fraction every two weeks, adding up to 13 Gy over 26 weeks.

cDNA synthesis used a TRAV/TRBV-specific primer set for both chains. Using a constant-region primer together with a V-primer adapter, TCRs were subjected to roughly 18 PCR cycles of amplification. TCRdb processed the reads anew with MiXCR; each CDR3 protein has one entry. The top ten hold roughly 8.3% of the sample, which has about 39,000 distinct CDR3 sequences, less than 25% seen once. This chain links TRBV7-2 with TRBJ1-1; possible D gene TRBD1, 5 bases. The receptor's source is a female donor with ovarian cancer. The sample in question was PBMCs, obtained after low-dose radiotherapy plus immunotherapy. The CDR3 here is CASSLQGSNTEAFF. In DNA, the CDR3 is TGTGCCAGCAGCTTGCAGGGTTCGAACACTGAAGCTTTCTTT.